The 19 T cell receptor beta chains listed next were all sequenced from one sample in a study of blood T cell repertoires in COVID-19. Clones were read by immunoSEQ multiplex PCR, and TCRdb kept only the in-frame ones, dropping some. The sample records under 250,000 clones, approximately 85% being singletons. Sample: peripheral blood. The source is an elderly man with acute or convalescent COVID-19.

This chain joins TRBV6-5 and TRBJ2-5; 8 nucleotides match TRBD1. V trimming: 6 bases; J trimming: 4 bases; junction bases outside the gene matches: 4. CDR3 length equals 13 residues. The germline V gene encodes CDR1 MNHEY and CDR2 SVGAGI. DNA of the CDR3: TGTGCCAGCAGGGACAGGGTTGGAGAGACCCAGTACTTC. This gives the protein CASRDRVGETQYF.

The chain uses TRBV5-1 and TRBJ1-2, with 8 bases matching TRBD1. Trimming at V came to 3 bases and at J to 8 bases, leaving 6 bases not matched to a gene. The CDR3 is 13 residues long. Germline loops: CDR1 SGHRS, CDR2 YFSETQ. The CDR3 DNA reads TGCGCCAGCAGCTACCAGGGGGCAGAAGGCTACACCTTC. As protein: CASSYQGAEGYTF.

V usage is TRBV19 and J usage is TRBJ1-4; D remains ambiguous. V shed 7 bases and J shed 0 bases, with 12 bases lying between them. This CDR3 contains 15 residues. Per the germline V gene, CDR1 is LNHDA and CDR2 is SQIVND (reference sequence). CDR3 loop: CASTRESATNEKLFF. CDR3 nucleotide sequence: TGTGCCAGTACTAGGGAGTCGGCAACTAATGAAAAACTGTTTTTT.

This chain joins TRBV5-5 and TRBJ2-1; TRBD1 matches at 7 bases. With 3 bases clipped from V and 2 bases from J, the junction kept 8 bases outside the gene matches. There are 16 residues in the CDR3. Per the germline V gene, CDR1 is SGHKS and CDR2 is YYEKEE (reference sequence). For the CDR3, the DNA is TGTGCCAGCAGCTCCAACCCGGGGACAGCCTACAATGAGCAGTTCTTC. Protein: CASSSNPGTAYNEQFF.

The chain carries TRBV19 and TRBJ1-2, with D possibly matching TRBD1 (5 bases). V lost 9 bases, J lost 2 bases, and 16 bases lay in between. The CDR3 has 14 amino acids. From germline, CDR1 is LNHDA and CDR2 SQIVND (reference sequence). CDR3 sequence: CASHQGVWNYGYTF. DNA for the CDR3: TGTGCCAGCCACCAGGGTGTTTGGAACTATGGCTACACCTTC.

The chain joins TRBV18 to TRBJ2-3; D is perhaps TRBD1 (5 bases). The CDR3 extends over 16 amino acids. The germline V gene encodes CDR1 KGHSH and CDR2 LQKENI. Trimming removed 1 base from V and 2 bases from J, with 13 bases in between. The CDR3 spells CASSPQSQGITDTQYF. CDR3 DNA: TGTGCCAGCTCACCACAGAGTCAGGGCATCACAGATACGCAGTATTTT. The full variable domain, in which reference TRBV18 and TRBJ2-3 provide the parts outside the CDR3, is NAGVMQNPRHLVRRRGQEARLRCSPMKGHSHVYWYRQLPEEGLKFMVYLQKENIIDESGMPKERFSAEFPKEGPSILRIQQVVRGDSAAYFCASSPQSQGITDTQYFGPGTRLTVL.

The chain uses TRBV7-6 and TRBJ1-3, with no clear D. The CDR3 has 16 residues. Per the germline V gene, CDR1 is SGHVS and CDR2 is FNYEAQ. V gave up 1 base and J gave up 2 bases, with 12 bases separating them. The CDR3 region has the DNA TGTGCCAGCAGCTTAGATCGAGGGAGAACTGGAAACACCATATATTTT. Translating it yields CASSLDRGRTGNTIYF.

The V and J genes are TRBV6-5 and TRBJ2-2; TRBD2 is a possible D gene (5 bases). Looked up from germline, CDR1 is MNHEY and CDR2 is SVGAGI. There are 13 residues in the CDR3. Trimming shortened V by 6 bases and J by 2 bases, and 7 bases separated the two germline ends. CDR3 protein: CASSGDNTGELFF. In nucleotides, the CDR3 is TGTGCCAGCAGCGGGGATAACACCGGGGAGCTGTTTTTT.

The chain combines TRBV10-2 with TRBJ2-1; TRBD1 matches 9 bases. The CDR3 is 16 amino acids. With V trimmed by 5 bases and J by 1 base, 6 bases remained unmatched. Germline CDR1 WSHSY, CDR2 SAAADI. CDR3 loop: CASSKTGTGSYNEQFF. As DNA, the CDR3 is TGCGCCAGCAGTAAGACCGGGACAGGGTCCTACAATGAGCAGTTCTTC.

The CDR3: CASSERGGYTF. The CDR3, as DNA: TGTGCCAGCAGTGAGAGAGGAGGCTACACCTTC. The chain joins TRBV2 to TRBJ1-2, with D unclear. V was trimmed by 3 bases and J by 8 bases, leaving 7 bases between them. This CDR3 region has 11 residues. Germline assignment: CDR1 SNHLY and CDR2 FYNNEI.

This chain connects TRBV5-1 to TRBJ2-3; no clear D gene. V was trimmed by 0 bases and J by 0 bases, leaving 11 bases between them. Germline loops: CDR1 SGHRS, CDR2 YFSETQ. The CDR3 covers 16 residues. CDR3 bases: TGCGCCAGCAGCTTGGGATCGGGTGGGAGCACAGATACGCAGTATTTT. Its translation is CASSLGSGGSTDTQYF. The full variable domain, rest sourced from reference TRBV5-1 and TRBJ2-3, is KAGVTQTPRYLIKTRGQQVTLSCSPISGHRSVSWYQQTPGQGLQFLFEYFSETQRNKGNFPGRFSGRQFSNSRSEMNVSTLELGDSALYLCASSLGSGGSTDTQYFGPGTRLTVL.

V is TRBV28 and J is TRBJ1-4; 7 bases are shared with TRBD1. In germline, CDR1 is MDHEN, CDR2 SYDVKM. There are 12 residues in the CDR3. The CDR3 region has the DNA TGTGTCACGACAGGGATTAATGAAAAACTGTTTTTT. It yields the protein CVTTGINEKLFF.

The chain joins TRBV5-6 to TRBJ2-5, with TRBD2 matching over 7 bases. With V trimmed by 3 bases and J by 2 bases, 7 bases remained unmatched. The germline V gene has CDR1 SGHDT and CDR2 YYEEEE. The CDR3 totals 15 residues. This CDR3 is CASSWGGDLQETQYF. CDR3 nucleotides: TGTGCCAGCAGCTGGGGAGGGGACCTGCAAGAGACCCAGTACTTC. The full variable domain, its missing parts supplied by reference TRBV5-6 and TRBJ2-5, is DAGVTQSPTHLIKTRGQQVTLRCSPKSGHDTVSWYQQALGQGPQFIFQYYEEEERQRGNFPDRFSGHQFPNYSSELNVNALLLGDSALYLCASSWGGDLQETQYFGPGTRLLVL.

The chain recombines TRBV24-1 with TRBJ1-2; possible D gene TRBD1, 6 bases. CDR3 length: 16 amino acids. Germline V gene sequence: CDR1 KGHDR, CDR2 SFDVKD. The germline V and J ends were trimmed by 4 bases and 5 bases, with 19 bases remaining between them. The CDR3 DNA follows: TGTGCCACCAGTGACCCCGGGAGGGCAGGGGAATATGGCTACACCTTC. Protein: CATSDPGRAGEYGYTF.

This chain joins TRBV5-1 and TRBJ2-1; 12 bases are shared with TRBD2. The CDR3 has 18 amino acids. The V gene's germline CDR1 is SGHRS and CDR2 YFSETQ. V was pared by 3 bases and J by 4 bases, with 11 bases of the junction left unmatched. CDR3 DNA sequence: TGCGCCAGCAGCTCGGAGACCCAACTAGCGGGAGGATACAATGAGCAGTTCTTC. This sequence encodes CASSSETQLAGGYNEQFF.

J is TRBJ1-5 and V is TRBV19; 8 bases line up with TRBD1. The J segment lost 5 bases and the V segment lost 4 bases, leaving 1 base of the junction unmatched. The CDR3 is 13 amino acids. Per the germline V gene, CDR1 is LNHDA and CDR2 is SQIVND (reference sequence). CDR3 protein: CASSRTGHQPQHF. CDR3 bases: TGTGCCAGTAGTAGGACAGGGCATCAGCCCCAGCATTTT.

V gene TRBV5-6 combines with J gene TRBJ2-3; no clear D. CDR1 is SGHDT, CDR2 YYEEEE, per germline. The CDR3 spans 12 residues. V dropped 9 bases and J dropped 0 bases, with 8 bases sitting between them. Here the CDR3 reads CATSSSTDTQYF. CDR3 DNA sequence: TGTGCCACCTCGTCTAGCACAGATACGCAGTATTTT.

The CDR3 bases are TGCGCCAGCAGCCAAGATGAGGGCTCCTACGAGCAGTACTTC. Amino acid sequence: CASSQDEGSYEQYF. The genes are TRBV4-3 and TRBJ2-7; tentatively, D is TRBD2 (5 bases). CDR1 and CDR2 from the germline V gene are LGHNA and YSLEER. The CDR3 runs to 14 residues. Deletions cut 0 bases from V and 0 bases from J, with 6 bases between.

The V gene is TRBV7-9, the J gene TRBJ1-5; TRBD1 matches 7 bases. This CDR3 comprises 16 residues. Per germline, CDR1 SEHNR and CDR2 FQNEAQ (reference sequence). J lost 3 bases, V lost 0 bases, and 5 bases had no gene match. CDR3 in amino acids: CASSLAGTADNQPQHF. The CDR3 coding sequence is TGTGCCAGCAGCTTAGCGGGGACAGCAGACAATCAGCCCCAGCATTTT.